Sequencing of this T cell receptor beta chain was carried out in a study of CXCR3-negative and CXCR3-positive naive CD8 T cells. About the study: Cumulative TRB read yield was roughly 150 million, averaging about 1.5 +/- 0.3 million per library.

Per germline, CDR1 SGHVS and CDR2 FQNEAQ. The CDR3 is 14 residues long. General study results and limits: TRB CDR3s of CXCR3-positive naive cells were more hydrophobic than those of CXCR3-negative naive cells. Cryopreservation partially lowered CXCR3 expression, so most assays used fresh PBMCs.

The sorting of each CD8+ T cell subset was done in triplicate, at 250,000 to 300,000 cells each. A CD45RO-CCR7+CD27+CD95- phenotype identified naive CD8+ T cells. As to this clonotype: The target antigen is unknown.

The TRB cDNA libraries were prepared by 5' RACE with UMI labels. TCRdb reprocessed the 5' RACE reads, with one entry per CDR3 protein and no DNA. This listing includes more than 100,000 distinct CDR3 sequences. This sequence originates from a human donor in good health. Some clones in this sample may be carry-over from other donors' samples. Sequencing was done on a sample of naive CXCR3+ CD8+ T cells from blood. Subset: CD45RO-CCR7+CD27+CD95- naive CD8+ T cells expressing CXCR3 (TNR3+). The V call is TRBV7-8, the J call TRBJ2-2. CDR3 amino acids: CASSLVVGSGELFF.